Detailed here is one T cell receptor beta chain. The sample belongs to a study of blood T cell repertoires in COVID-19. Authors' analysis steps: Cell counts per sample came from amplifying reference gene primers. Data came from immunoSEQ multiplex PCR; TCRdb stores just in-frame clones and leaves some out. V and J calls and clone size come straight from that table; D and trimming were deduced from the DNA. The table lists about 150,000 clones, about 80% of them singletons, with 9.5% to 13% in the top ten. Trimming shortened V by 4 bases and J by 1 base, and 13 bases separated the two germline ends. This CDR3 spans 15 amino acids. Germline values: CDR1 MNHEY, CDR2 SVGEGT.

This receptor was taken from a man aged 70-80 years with active or convalescent COVID-19. V usage is TRBV6-2 or TRBV6-3 and J usage is TRBJ2-5, with D possibly matching TRBD2 (6 bases). Sample: peripheral blood. CDR3 region: CASSWGGTAQETQYF. CDR3 nucleotide sequence: TGTGCCAGCAGTTGGGGCGGGACCGCCCAAGAGACCCAGTACTTC.